Listed here are 14 T cell receptor beta chains from one sample, sequenced in a study of monozygotic twins with inflammatory bowel disease. TCRdb derives one entry per CDR3 protein from the 5' RACE reads, leaving out DNA. This sample contains about 160,000 distinct CDR3 sequences. Specimen: blood. The source is a human donor with ulcerative colitis or Crohn's disease, or a healthy co-twin of an affected twin (not recorded which).

J is TRBJ1-5 and V is TRBV12-3 or TRBV12-4; lacking DNA, the TRBD1 call made by TCRdb goes unchecked. The CDR3 runs 14 residues. CDR3 sequence reads: CASSLRTGGQPQHF.

The chain links TRBV20-1 to TRBJ1-1; TCRdb's D gene call, TRBD1, goes unchecked for lack of DNA. In germline, CDR1 is DFQATT, CDR2 SNEGSKA (reference sequence). This CDR3 has 19 residues. CDR3 residues: CSARAFPSEGAPLNTEAFF.

J is TRBJ2-4 and V is TRBV5-5; without DNA, the TCRdb call of TRBD1 cannot be checked. This CDR3 comprises 16 residues. Germline loops: CDR1 SGHKS, CDR2 YYEKEE (reference sequence). CDR3 region: CASSLEVATGLNIQYF.

The V and J genes are TRBV2 and TRBJ2-5. Germline assignment: CDR1 SNHLY and CDR2 FYNNEI. The CDR3 extends over 11 amino acids. The CDR3 spells CASRDQETQYF.

The V and J genes are TRBV12-3 or TRBV12-4 and TRBJ1-4. The CDR3 length is 16 residues. This CDR3 reads CASSSGSSATNEKLFF.

The J gene is TRBJ2-2, the V gene TRBV6-2 or TRBV6-3. The CDR3 consists of 14 residues. Per germline, CDR1 MNHEY and CDR2 SVGEGT. The CDR3: CASKVEVGTGELFF.

The V gene is TRBV20-1, the J gene TRBJ2-1; TCRdb's assignment of TRBD1 cannot be checked, as there is no DNA. This CDR3 region has 15 residues. Per the germline V gene, CDR1 is DFQATT and CDR2 is SNEGSKA (reference sequence). CDR3: CSARTPGTNYNEQFF.

The V and J genes are TRBV11-2 and TRBJ2-7; the TCRdb call, TRBD1, lacks DNA for checking. The CDR3 contains 18 residues. Germline V gene data show CDR1 as SGHAT and CDR2 as FQNNGV. This CDR3 is CASSQSSPRQGMWYEQYF. The full variable domain, rest sourced from reference TRBV11-2 and TRBJ2-7, is EAGVAQSPRYKIIEKRQSVAFWCNPISGHATLYWYQQILGQGPKLLIQFQNNGVVDDSQLPKDRFSAERLKGVDSTLKIQPAKLEDSAVYLCASSQSSPRQGMWYEQYFGPGTRLTVT.

The rearrangement uses TRBV4-2 and TRBJ2-5; the TRBD1 assignment by TCRdb is unverifiable without DNA. This CDR3 is built from 15 residues. Germline loops: CDR1 LGHNA, CDR2 YNFKEQ. The CDR3 is CASSQRQGIEETQYF.

The rearrangement uses TRBV6-5 and TRBJ2-7; TCRdb selects TRBD1, and the lack of DNA leaves this call unchecked. In germline, CDR1 is MNHEY, CDR2 SVGAGI. The CDR3 spans 15 residues. CDR3: CASSLGQVTSYEQYF.

V and J are TRBV6-5 and TRBJ2-7; TCRdb gives TRBD1 as the D gene, but with no DNA this cannot be confirmed. Germline V CDR1 and CDR2: MNHEY, SVGAGI. The CDR3 contains 16 residues. CDR3 residues: CASSLRTGARPYEQYF.

V usage is TRBV12-3 or TRBV12-4 and J usage is TRBJ2-7; TCRdb's assignment of TRBD1 cannot be checked, as there is no DNA. The CDR3 extends over 16 amino acids. CDR3 protein: CASSLGLSGGAYEQYF.

CDR3 region: CATSDPLAGGSNEQFF. This chain uses TRBV24-1 with TRBJ2-1; without DNA, the TCRdb call of TRBD2 cannot be checked. The CDR3 loop spans 16 amino acids. The germline V gene encodes CDR1 KGHDR and CDR2 SFDVKD.

The chain joins TRBV10-3 to TRBJ1-5. The CDR3 spans 15 residues. CDR1 ENHRY and CDR2 SYGVKD come from the germline V gene. The CDR3 protein is CAISESELRGQPQHF.